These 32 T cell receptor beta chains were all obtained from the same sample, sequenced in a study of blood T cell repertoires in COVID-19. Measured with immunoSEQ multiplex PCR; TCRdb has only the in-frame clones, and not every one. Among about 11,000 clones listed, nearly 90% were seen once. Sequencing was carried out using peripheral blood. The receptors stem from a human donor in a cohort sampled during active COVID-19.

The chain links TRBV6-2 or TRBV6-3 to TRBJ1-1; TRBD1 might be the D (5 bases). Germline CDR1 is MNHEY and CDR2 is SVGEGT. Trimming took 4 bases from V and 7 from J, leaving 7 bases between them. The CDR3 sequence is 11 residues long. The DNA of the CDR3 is TGTGCCAGCAGTTGGACACGTGAAGCTTTCTTT. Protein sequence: CASSWTREAFF.

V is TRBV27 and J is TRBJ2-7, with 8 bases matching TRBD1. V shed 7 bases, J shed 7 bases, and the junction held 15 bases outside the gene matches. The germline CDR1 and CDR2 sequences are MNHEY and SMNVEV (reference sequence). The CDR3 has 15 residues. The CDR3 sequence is CASIPPGQGAKEQYF. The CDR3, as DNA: TGTGCCAGCATCCCCCCCGGCCAGGGGGCTAAAGAGCAGTACTTC.

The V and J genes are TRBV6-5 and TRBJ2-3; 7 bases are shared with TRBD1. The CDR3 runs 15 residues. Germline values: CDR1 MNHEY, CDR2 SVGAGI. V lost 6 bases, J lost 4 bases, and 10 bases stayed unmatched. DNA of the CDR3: TGTGCCAGCAGCCTAACCGGGACAGCTCCAGATACGCAGTATTTT. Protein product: CASSLTGTAPDTQYF.

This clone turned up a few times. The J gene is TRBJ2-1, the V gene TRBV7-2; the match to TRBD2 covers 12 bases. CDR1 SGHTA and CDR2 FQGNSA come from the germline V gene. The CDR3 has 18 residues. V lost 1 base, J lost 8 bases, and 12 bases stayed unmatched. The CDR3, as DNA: TGTGCCAGCAGCTTAGGGCTAGCGGGGGGGCGGTTCGTCGATGAGCAGTTCTTC. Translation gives CASSLGLAGGRFVDEQFF.

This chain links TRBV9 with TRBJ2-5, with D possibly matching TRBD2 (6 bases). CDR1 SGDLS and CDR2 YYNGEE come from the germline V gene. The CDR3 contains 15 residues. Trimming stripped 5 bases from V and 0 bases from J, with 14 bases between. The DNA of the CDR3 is TGTGCCAGCAGTCCCGCGAGGAGGGACCAAGAGACCCAGTACTTC. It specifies CASSPARRDQETQYF.

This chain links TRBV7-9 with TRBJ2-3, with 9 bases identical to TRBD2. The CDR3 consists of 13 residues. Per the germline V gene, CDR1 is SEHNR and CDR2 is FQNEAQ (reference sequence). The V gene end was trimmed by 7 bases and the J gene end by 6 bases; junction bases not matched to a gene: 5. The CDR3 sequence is CASKRGEGDTQYF. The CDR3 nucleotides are TGTGCCAGCAAGCGGGGGGAGGGTGATACGCAGTATTTT.

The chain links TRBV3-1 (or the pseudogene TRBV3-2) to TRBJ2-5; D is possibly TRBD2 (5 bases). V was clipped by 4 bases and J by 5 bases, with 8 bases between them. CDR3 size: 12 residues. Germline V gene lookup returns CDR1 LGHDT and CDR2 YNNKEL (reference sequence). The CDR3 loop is CASSPRGETQYF. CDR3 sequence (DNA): TGTGCCAGCAGCCCCCGAGGGGAGACCCAGTACTTC.

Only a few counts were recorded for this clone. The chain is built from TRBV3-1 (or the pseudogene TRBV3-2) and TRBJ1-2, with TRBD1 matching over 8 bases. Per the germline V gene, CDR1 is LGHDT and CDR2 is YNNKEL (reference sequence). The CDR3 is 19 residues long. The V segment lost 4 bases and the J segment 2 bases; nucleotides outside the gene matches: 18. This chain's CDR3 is CASSRNHINPTGANYGYTF. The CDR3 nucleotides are TGTGCCAGCAGCCGCAACCATATTAACCCGACAGGGGCCAACTATGGCTACACCTTC.

In nucleotides, the CDR3 is TGTGCCAGCAGTCCCTCCAGGGGTCTTGGCTACACCTTC. Amino acid sequence: CASSPSRGLGYTF. This sequence joins TRBV6-5 and TRBJ1-2; TRBD1 is a possible D gene (6 bases). Trimming took 5 bases from V and 7 from J, leaving 14 bases between them. The CDR3 sequence is 13 residues long. The germline CDR1 and CDR2 sequences are MNHEY and SVGAGI.

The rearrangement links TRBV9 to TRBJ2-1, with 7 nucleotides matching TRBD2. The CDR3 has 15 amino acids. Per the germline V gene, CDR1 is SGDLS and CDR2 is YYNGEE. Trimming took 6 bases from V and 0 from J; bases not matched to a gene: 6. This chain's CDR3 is CASNPRGDSYNEQFF. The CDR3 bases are TGTGCCAGCAACCCCCGGGGGGACTCCTACAATGAGCAGTTCTTC. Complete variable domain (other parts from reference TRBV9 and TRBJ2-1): DSGVTQTPKHLITATGQRVTLRCSPRSGDLSVYWYQQSLDQGLQFLIQYYNGEERAKGNILERFSAQQFPDLHSELNLSSLELGDSALYFCASNPRGDSYNEQFFGPGTRLTVL.

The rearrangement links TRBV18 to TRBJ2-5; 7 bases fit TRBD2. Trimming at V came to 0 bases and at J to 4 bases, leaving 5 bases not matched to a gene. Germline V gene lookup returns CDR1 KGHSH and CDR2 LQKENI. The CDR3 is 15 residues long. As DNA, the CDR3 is TGTGCCAGCTCACCACCGGAGTCGGGGGGAGAGACCCAGTACTTC. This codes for CASSPPESGGETQYF. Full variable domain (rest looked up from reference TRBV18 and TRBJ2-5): NAGVMQNPRHLVRRRGQEARLRCSPMKGHSHVYWYRQLPEEGLKFMVYLQKENIIDESGMPKERFSAEFPKEGPSILRIQQVVRGDSAAYFCASSPPESGGETQYFGPGTRLLVL.

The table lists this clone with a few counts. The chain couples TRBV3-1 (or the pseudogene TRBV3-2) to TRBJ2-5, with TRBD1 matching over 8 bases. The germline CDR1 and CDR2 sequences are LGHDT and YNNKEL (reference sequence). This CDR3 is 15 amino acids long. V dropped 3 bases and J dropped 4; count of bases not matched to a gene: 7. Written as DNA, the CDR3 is TGTGCCAGCAGCCAGTGGGGACAGGCGGGAGAGACCCAGTACTTC. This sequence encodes CASSQWGQAGETQYF.

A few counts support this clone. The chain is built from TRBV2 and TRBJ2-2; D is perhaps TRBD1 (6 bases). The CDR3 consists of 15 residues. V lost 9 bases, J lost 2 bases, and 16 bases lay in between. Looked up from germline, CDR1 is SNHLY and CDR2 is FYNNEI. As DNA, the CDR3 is TGTGCCAGTCGAACGTCCAGGGGAAACACCGGGGAGCTGTTTTTT. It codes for CASRTSRGNTGELFF.

The CDR3: CASTYRSDRDQPQHF. The CDR3 DNA follows: TGTGCCAGTACCTACAGGTCGGACAGGGATCAGCCCCAGCATTTT. This chain uses TRBV19 with TRBJ1-5; 8 nucleotides line up with TRBD1. Germline CDR1 LNHDA, CDR2 SQIVND (reference sequence). The J segment lost 5 bases and the V segment lost 7 bases, leaving 10 bases of the junction unmatched. The CDR3 loop spans 15 amino acids.

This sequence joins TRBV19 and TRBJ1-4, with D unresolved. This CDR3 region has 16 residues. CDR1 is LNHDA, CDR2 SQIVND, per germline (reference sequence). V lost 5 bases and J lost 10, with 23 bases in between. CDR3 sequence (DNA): TGTGCCAGTAGTCCCCGCGAGGGTGGACGAGGCGGAAAACTGTTTTTT. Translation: CASSPREGGRGGKLFF.

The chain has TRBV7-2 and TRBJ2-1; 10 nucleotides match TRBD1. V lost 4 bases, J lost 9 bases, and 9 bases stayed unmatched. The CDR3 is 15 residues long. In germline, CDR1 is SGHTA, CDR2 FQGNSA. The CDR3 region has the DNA TGTGCCAGCAGCTCCCGGGACAGGGGTGACGGTGAGCAGTTCTTC. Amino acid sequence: CASSSRDRGDGEQFF.

The CDR3 region has the DNA TGTGCCAGCACCCGAGAACTTTCCTACAATGAGCAGTTCTTC. Amino acid sequence: CASTRELSYNEQFF. This chain uses TRBV9 with TRBJ2-1, with no clear D. Germline V gives CDR1 SGDLS, CDR2 YYNGEE. There are 14 residues in the CDR3. V gave up 6 bases and J gave up 1 base, with 11 bases separating them.

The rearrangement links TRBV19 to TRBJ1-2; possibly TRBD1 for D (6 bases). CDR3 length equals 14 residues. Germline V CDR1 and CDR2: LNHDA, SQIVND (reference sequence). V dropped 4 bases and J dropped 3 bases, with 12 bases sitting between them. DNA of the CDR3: TGTGCCAGTAGTAGGGACACTTTGGACTATGGCTACACCTTC. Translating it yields CASSRDTLDYGYTF.

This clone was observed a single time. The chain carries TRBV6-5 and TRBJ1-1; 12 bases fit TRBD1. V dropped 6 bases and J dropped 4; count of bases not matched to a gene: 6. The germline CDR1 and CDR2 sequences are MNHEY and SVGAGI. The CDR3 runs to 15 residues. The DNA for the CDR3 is TGTGCCAGCAGGTTGGGACAGGGGGCGCGCACTGAAGCTTTCTTT. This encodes CASRLGQGARTEAFF.

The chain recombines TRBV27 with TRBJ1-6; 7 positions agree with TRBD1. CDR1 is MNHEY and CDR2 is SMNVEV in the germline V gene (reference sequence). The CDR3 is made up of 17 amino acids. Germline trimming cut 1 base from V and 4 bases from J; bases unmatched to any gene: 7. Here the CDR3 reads CASSLWGDSSYNSPLHF. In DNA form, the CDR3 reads TGTGCCAGCAGTTTATGGGGGGACAGCTCTTATAATTCACCCCTCCACTTT.

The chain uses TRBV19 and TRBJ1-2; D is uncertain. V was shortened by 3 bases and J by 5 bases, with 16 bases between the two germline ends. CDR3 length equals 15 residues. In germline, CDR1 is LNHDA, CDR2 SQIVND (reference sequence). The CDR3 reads CASSIGRLSGYGYTF. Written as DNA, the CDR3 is TGTGCCAGTAGTATCGGCAGGCTCTCTGGATATGGCTACACCTTC. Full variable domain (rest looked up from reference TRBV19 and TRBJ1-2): DGGITQSPKYLFRKEGQNVTLSCEQNLNHDAMYWYRQDPGQGLRLIYYSQIVNDFQKGDIAEGYSVSREKKESFPLTVTSAQKNPTAFYLCASSIGRLSGYGYTFGSGTRLTVV.

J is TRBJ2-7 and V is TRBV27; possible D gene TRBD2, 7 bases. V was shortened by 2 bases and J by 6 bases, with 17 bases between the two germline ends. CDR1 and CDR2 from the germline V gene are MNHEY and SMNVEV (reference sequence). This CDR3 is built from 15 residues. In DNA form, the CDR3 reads TGTGCCAGCAGTTTAGGTGGGGGGGCCTTCGGCGAGCAGTACTTC. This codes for CASSLGGGAFGEQYF.

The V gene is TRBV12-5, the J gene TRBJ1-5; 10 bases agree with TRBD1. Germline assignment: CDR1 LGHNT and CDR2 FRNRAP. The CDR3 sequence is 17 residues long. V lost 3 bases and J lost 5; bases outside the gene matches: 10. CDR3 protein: CASGFMDRGVADQPQHF. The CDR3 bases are TGTGCTAGTGGTTTCATGGACAGGGGGGTAGCTGATCAGCCCCAGCATTTT.

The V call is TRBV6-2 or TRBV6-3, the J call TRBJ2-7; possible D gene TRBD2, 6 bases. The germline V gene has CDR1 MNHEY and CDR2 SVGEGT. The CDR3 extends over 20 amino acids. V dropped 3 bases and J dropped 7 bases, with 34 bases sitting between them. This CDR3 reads CASSYPVPKAPGTGDGEQYF. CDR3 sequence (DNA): TGTGCCAGCAGTTATCCTGTGCCCAAAGCTCCGGGGACGGGGGACGGGGAGCAGTACTTC.

The CDR3 here is CASSYDTGGGNTIYF. DNA of the CDR3: TGTGCCAGCAGTTACGATACAGGCGGTGGAAACACCATATATTTT. V and J are TRBV6-5 and TRBJ1-3, with D possibly matching TRBD1 (5 bases). V lost 2 bases and J lost 3, with 11 bases in between. This CDR3 is built from 15 residues. Per the germline V gene, CDR1 is MNHEY and CDR2 is SVGAGI.

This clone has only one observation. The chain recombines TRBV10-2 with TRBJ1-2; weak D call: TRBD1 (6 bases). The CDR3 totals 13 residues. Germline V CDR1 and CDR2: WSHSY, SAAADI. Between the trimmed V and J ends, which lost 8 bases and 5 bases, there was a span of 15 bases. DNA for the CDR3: TGCGCCAGCGGACGGGACACTCTTTATGGCTACACCTTC. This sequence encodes CASGRDTLYGYTF.

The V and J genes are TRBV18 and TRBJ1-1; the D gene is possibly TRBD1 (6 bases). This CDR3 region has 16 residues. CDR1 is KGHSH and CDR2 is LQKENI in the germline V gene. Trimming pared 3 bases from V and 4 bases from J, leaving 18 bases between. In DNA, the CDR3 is TGTGCCAGCTCACCTAACCCAGGACAGTTGAGCACTGAAGCTTTCTTT. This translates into CASSPNPGQLSTEAFF.

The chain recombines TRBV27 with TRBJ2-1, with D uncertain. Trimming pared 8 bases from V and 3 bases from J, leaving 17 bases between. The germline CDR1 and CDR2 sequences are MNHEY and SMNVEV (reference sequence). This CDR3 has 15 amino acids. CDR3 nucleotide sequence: TGTGCCAGCGCTGAGGAAGGAAGAGGCTACAATGAGCAGTTCTTC. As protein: CASAEEGRGYNEQFF.

The CDR3 DNA is TGTGCCAGTAAGCGAGTGGCGGAAGCAAACTATGGCTACACCTTC. It is translated as CASKRVAEANYGYTF. The rearrangement joins TRBV19 to TRBJ1-2; D unresolved. This CDR3 has 15 residues. The V gene lost 7 bases and the J gene lost 2 bases, with 17 bases spanning the gap. The germline CDR1 and CDR2 sequences are LNHDA and SQIVND (reference sequence).

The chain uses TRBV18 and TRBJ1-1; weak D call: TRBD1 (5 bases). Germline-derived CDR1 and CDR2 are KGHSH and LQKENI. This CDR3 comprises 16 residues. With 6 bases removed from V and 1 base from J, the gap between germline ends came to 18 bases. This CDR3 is CASSLNPDSPNTEAFF. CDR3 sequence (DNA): TGTGCCAGCTCCCTCAACCCTGACAGCCCGAACACTGAAGCTTTCTTT. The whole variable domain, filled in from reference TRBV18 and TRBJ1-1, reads NAGVMQNPRHLVRRRGQEARLRCSPMKGHSHVYWYRQLPEEGLKFMVYLQKENIIDESGMPKERFSAEFPKEGPSILRIQQVVRGDSAAYFCASSLNPDSPNTEAFFGQGTRLTVV.

In nucleotides, the CDR3 is TGCGCCAGCAGCCCCTCCCAGACAGGGGCCGGGGAGCTGTTTTTT. This codes for CASSPSQTGAGELFF. The chain recombines TRBV4-1 with TRBJ2-2; 8 bases line up with TRBD1. The V gene end was trimmed by 4 bases and the J gene end by 6 bases; junction bases not matched to a gene: 7. The CDR3 extends over 15 amino acids. CDR1 MGHRA and CDR2 YSYEKL come from the germline V gene.

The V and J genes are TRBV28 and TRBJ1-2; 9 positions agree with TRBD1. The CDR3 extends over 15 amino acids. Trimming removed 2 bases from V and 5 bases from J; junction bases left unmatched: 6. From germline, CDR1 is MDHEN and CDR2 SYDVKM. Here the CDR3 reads CASSLEGGQGYGYTF. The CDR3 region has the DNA TGTGCCAGCAGTTTAGAGGGGGGACAGGGTTATGGCTACACCTTC.